This passage covers 18 T cell receptor beta chains from one sample sequenced in a study of graft-versus-host responses after intestinal transplantation. Sequencing was performed with immunoSEQ multiplex PCR; in TCRdb, only in-frame clones are kept and a portion is missing. The repertoire holds about 45,000 clones, with around 90% as singletons. This sample comprised PBMCs, obtained 524 days after transplant. All receptors derive from a human patient who received an intestinal transplant, so some T cells may come from the graft donor.

The V gene is TRBV30, the J gene TRBJ1-3; D is possibly TRBD1 (5 bases). V was trimmed by 3 bases and J by 0 bases, leaving 12 bases between them. The CDR3 runs to 15 residues. Germline V gene lookup returns CDR1 GTSNPN and CDR2 SVGIG (reference sequence). The chain's CDR3 is CAWSLMGGSGNTIYF. The CDR3 region has the DNA TGTGCCTGGAGCCTAATGGGGGGCTCTGGAAACACCATATATTTT.

A single count supports this clone. The rearrangement joins TRBV6-1 to TRBJ2-3, with D unresolved. Trimming left V 8 bases short and J 0 bases short, with 12 bases between. CDR3 length: 14 residues. Germline CDR1 is MNHNS and CDR2 is SASEGT. CDR3 loop: CASALGSSTDTQYF. The CDR3 bases are TGTGCCAGCGCCCTGGGGTCTAGCACAGATACGCAGTATTTT.

J is TRBJ2-1 and V is TRBV4-3; D gene ambiguous. V lost 0 bases, J lost 6 bases, and 9 bases lay in between. The CDR3 runs to 14 residues. CDR1 is LGHNA, CDR2 YSLEER, per germline. The CDR3 sequence is CASSQEAELNEQFF. The CDR3 nucleotides read TGCGCCAGCAGCCAAGAGGCGGAACTCAATGAGCAGTTCTTC.

The table lists this clone with a count of one. The V and J genes are TRBV29-1 and TRBJ1-2; D not resolved. This CDR3 contains 11 residues. Germline V CDR1 and CDR2: SQVTM, ANQGSEA. Trimming took off 5 bases at V and 6 bases at J, with 10 bases between the two ends. CDR3 in amino acids: CSVWGPDGYTF. The DNA for the CDR3 is TGCAGCGTTTGGGGTCCCGATGGCTACACCTTC.

CDR3 coding DNA: TGTGCCACCCGGGGTAGCGGGCCTAGCACAGATACGCAGTATTTT. Translating it yields CATRGSGPSTDTQYF. This sequence joins TRBV10-3 and TRBJ2-3; 7 positions agree with TRBD2. The germline V gene has CDR1 ENHRY and CDR2 SYGVKD. The CDR3 has 15 amino acids. Trimming cost V 10 bases and J 0 bases; bases outside gene matches: 10.

This clone was counted between two and nine times. This chain links TRBV21-1 with TRBJ2-1; the table's D call TRBD2 went unverified against the DNA. TRBV21-1 counts as a pseudogene. This CDR3 is built from 16 residues. CDR3 in amino acids: CASVEPGLAESNEQFF. The CDR3 region has the DNA TGTGCCAGCGTAGAACCGGGACTAGCCGAGTCCAATGAGCAGTTCTTC.

A few counts support this clone. The chain joins TRBV4-1 to TRBJ2-1; unclear D gene. This CDR3 comprises 12 residues. CDR1 and CDR2 from the germline V gene are MGHRA and YSYEKL. V lost 0 bases and J 5 bases, leaving 2 bases between the germline ends. The CDR3: CASSQDNNEQFF. In nucleotides, the CDR3 is TGCGCCAGCAGCCAAGACAACAATGAGCAGTTCTTC.

The J gene is TRBJ2-7, the V gene TRBV11-2, with 9 nucleotides matching TRBD2. CDR1 and CDR2 (germline): SGHAT, FQNNGV. Trimming took 5 bases from V and 4 from J; bases not matched to a gene: 9. This CDR3 is 15 amino acids long. The CDR3 spells CASSINSGSGYEQYF. The CDR3, as DNA: TGTGCCAGCAGCATCAATAGCGGGAGTGGGTACGAGCAGTACTTC. Full variable domain (remainder filled in from reference TRBV11-2 and TRBJ2-7): EAGVAQSPRYKIIEKRQSVAFWCNPISGHATLYWYQQILGQGPKLLIQFQNNGVVDDSQLPKDRFSAERLKGVDSTLKIQPAKLEDSAVYLCASSINSGSGYEQYFGPGTRLTVT.

The chain joins TRBV4-3 to TRBJ1-5; 7 bases are a match to TRBD1. The length of the CDR3 is 15 residues. The J segment lost 5 bases and the V segment lost 3 bases, leaving 7 bases of the junction unmatched. Germline CDR1 is LGHNA and CDR2 is YSLEER. The CDR3 DNA is TGCGCCAGCAGCCACTACAGGGGAGAGGATCAGCCCCAGCATTTT. It yields the protein CASSHYRGEDQPQHF.

The chain is built from TRBV29-1 and TRBJ1-1; no definite D call. CDR3 length: 12 amino acids. With 2 bases removed from V and 10 bases from J, the gap between germline ends came to 14 bases. Per germline, CDR1 SQVTM and CDR2 ANQGSEA. As DNA, the CDR3 is TGCAGCGTTGAAATGGCGACCGTAGGAGCTTTCTTT. Amino acids: CSVEMATVGAFF.

The chain has TRBV4-3 and TRBJ2-7; unclear D gene. The V gene's germline CDR1 is LGHNA and CDR2 YSLEER. The CDR3 sequence is 13 residues long. Trimming removed 1 base from V and 7 bases from J, with 11 bases in between. The CDR3 nucleotides read TGCGCCAGCAGCCAAGGTTCGGGTTCGGAGCAGTACTTC. Its translation is CASSQGSGSEQYF.

This sequence joins TRBV6-5 and TRBJ1-1, with D maybe TRBD1 (6 bases). Germline V gene lookup returns CDR1 MNHEY and CDR2 SVGAGI. Trimming stripped 5 bases from V and 4 bases from J, with 11 bases between. This CDR3 spans 13 amino acids. CDR3 nucleotide sequence: TGTGCCAGCAGTCACTTACAGGGCACTGAAGCTTTCTTT. This translates into CASSHLQGTEAFF.

The chain carries TRBV29-1 and TRBJ2-1; 10 nucleotides match TRBD1. After removal of 6 bases from V and 6 bases from J, the junction contained 8 bases not matched to a gene. Germline CDR1 reads SQVTM; CDR2 reads ANQGSEA. CDR3 length equals 14 residues. The CDR3 DNA follows: TGCAGCGTCGAGGACAGGGGGGGTTCCAATGAGCAGTTCTTC. This codes for CSVEDRGGSNEQFF.

The chain combines TRBV5-1 with TRBJ2-3, with D possibly being TRBD2 (5 bases). The CDR3 is 15 amino acids. Germline CDR1 SGHRS, CDR2 YFSETQ. With 6 bases removed from V and 2 bases from J, the gap between germline ends came to 16 bases. CDR3 sequence (DNA): TGCGCCAGCAAGGAGGTTGCGGAATCCACAGATACGCAGTATTTT. This encodes CASKEVAESTDTQYF.

The DNA for the CDR3 is TGTGCCAGCAGTGAACGGGACTACACCTACGAGCAGTACTTC. Its protein product is CASSERDYTYEQYF. The rearrangement joins TRBV2 to TRBJ2-7, with 7 bases lining up with TRBD2. Losses at the gene ends were 2 bases for V and 2 bases for J; bases not matched to a gene: 3. The germline gives CDR1 SNHLY, CDR2 FYNNEI. The CDR3 runs to 14 residues.

This chain uses TRBV25-1 with TRBJ1-5; D is unclear. Germline V gene data show CDR1 as MGHDK and CDR2 as SYGVNS. There are 14 residues in the CDR3. V lost 2 bases and J 6 bases, leaving 11 bases between the germline ends. Here the CDR3 reads CASSESRDSQPQHF. The DNA for the CDR3 is TGTGCCAGCAGTGAAAGTCGCGATTCTCAGCCCCAGCATTTT.

This clone was recorded only once. This rearrangement joins TRBV6-5 to TRBJ1-2; 7 bases are a match to TRBD1. Per germline, CDR1 MNHEY and CDR2 SVGAGI. The CDR3 length is 14 residues. V lost 6 bases, J lost 2 bases, and 6 bases stayed unmatched. The CDR3 bases are TGTGCCAGCAGGCGACAGGGAGGAAACTATGGCTACACCTTC. Its protein is CASRRQGGNYGYTF.

The chain joins TRBV27 to TRBJ2-3; 8 nucleotides agree with TRBD2. CDR1 and CDR2 from the germline V gene are MNHEY and SMNVEV (reference sequence). V dropped 6 bases and J dropped 4; count of bases not matched to a gene: 6. The CDR3 consists of 14 residues. CDR3: CASSREGQADTQYF. In DNA form, the CDR3 reads TGTGCCAGCAGCCGGGAGGGCCAGGCAGATACGCAGTATTTT.